One T cell receptor (beta chain) is described in this entry. The antigen remains undetermined. The data belong to a study of Ad26.COV2.S vaccination and SARS-CoV-2 variants. The wider study: The trial was COV1001 and the donor's arm was Ad26.COV2.S.

Described treatment: 19 received Ad26.COV2.S at low or high dose, single or two shots; a few received placebo; per-sample allocation not given. At day 63 after the first vaccine or placebo injection, samples were drawn. Profiling relied on immunoSEQ multiplex PCR, and the TCRdb table lists in-frame clones only, not all of them. The table shows around 400,000 clones, with approximately 83% occurring only once. J was trimmed by 4 bases and V by 3 bases; bases with no gene match: 4. Looked up from germline, CDR1 is SGHTA and CDR2 is FQGTGA. This CDR3 is 14 amino acids long. Study conclusions and caveats: Considerable breadth of spike-specific CD8+ and CD4+ T cell responses has reportedly been documented following vaccination. People who got the vaccine or the placebo had similar non-spike TCR breadth.

The rearrangement uses TRBV7-3 and TRBJ2-3, with 7 nucleotides matching TRBD2. The starting material was peripheral blood, obtained in a trial of Ad26.COV2.S vaccine versus placebo. The TCR was taken from a person between 18 and 60 years old who received the Ad26.COV2.S COVID-19 vaccine or a placebo. The CDR3 DNA reads as TGTGCCAGCAGCTTCAGGGCGGGGGCAGATACGCAGTATTTT. Amino acids: CASSFRAGADTQYF.